One sample yielded the 30 T cell receptor beta chains listed below, sequenced in a study of T cell responses to AZD1222 COVID-19 vaccine. Assay: immunoSEQ multiplex PCR; the TCRdb copy retains only in-frame clones and omits some. The sample includes some 89,000 clones, approximately 89% of them seen just once. Sequenced here: peripheral blood, sampled on day 0 of AZD1222 vaccination. The receptors here all came from an adult in good health.

This clone was counted only a few times. The rearrangement joins TRBV6-5 to TRBJ1-1, with unresolved D. CDR3 length equals 13 residues. Looked up from germline, CDR1 is MNHEY and CDR2 is SVGAGI. V was clipped by 6 bases and J by 2 bases, with 10 bases between them. The CDR3 DNA is TGTGCCAGCAGCCGCAATGGAAACACTGAAGCTTTCTTT. The encoded protein is CASSRNGNTEAFF.

This chain joins TRBV12-3 or TRBV12-4 and TRBJ2-1; D perhaps matches TRBD2 (6 bases). This CDR3 has 12 residues. Trimming pared 7 bases from V and 9 bases from J, leaving 13 bases between. CDR3 in amino acids: CASTLGGIEQFF. CDR3 nucleotides: TGTGCCAGCACCCTGGGCGGGATTGAGCAGTTCTTC.

The count of this clone is one. The V call is TRBV9, the J call TRBJ1-4; no reliable D call. The CDR3 consists of 15 residues. Looked up from germline, CDR1 is SGDLS and CDR2 is YYNGEE. V was pared by 1 base and J by 8 bases, with 15 bases between. The CDR3 bases are TGTGCCAGCAGCGTAAATCCGACGACGGGAGAAAAACTGTTTTTT. Amino acid sequence: CASSVNPTTGEKLFF.

V and J are TRBV30 and TRBJ2-2; D possibly matches TRBD1 or TRBD2 (6 bases each). The germline V and J ends were trimmed by 7 bases and 6 bases, with 21 bases remaining between them. CDR1 is GTSNPN, CDR2 SVGIG, per germline (reference sequence). The CDR3 length is 15 residues. The CDR3 nucleotides are TGTGCCTCAATAGGGGGGCAGATGGTCGCCGGGGAGCTGTTTTTT. Translation: CASIGGQMVAGELFF.

This rearrangement joins TRBV27 to TRBJ1-2; 9 nucleotides match TRBD1. This CDR3 has 15 residues. V was pared by 5 bases and J by 4 bases, with 8 bases of the junction left unmatched. From germline, CDR1 is MNHEY and CDR2 SMNVEV (reference sequence). The CDR3 sequence is CASSVTGTGIYGYTF. CDR3 coding DNA: TGTGCCAGCAGTGTCACCGGGACAGGGATCTATGGCTACACCTTC.

This clone was counted once. The chain joins TRBV13 to TRBJ2-7; 7 bases line up with TRBD1. The CDR3 length is 14 residues. Germline V gives CDR1 PRHDT, CDR2 FYEKMQ (reference sequence). V was pared by 5 bases and J by 3 bases, with 7 bases of the junction left unmatched. As DNA, the CDR3 is TGTGCCAGCAGCACTCGGGACAGCAACTACGAGCAGTACTTC. It is translated as CASSTRDSNYEQYF.

The J gene is TRBJ1-1, the V gene TRBV5-5; D ambiguous. Germline V CDR1 and CDR2: SGHKS, YYEKEE (reference sequence). This CDR3 region has 13 residues. V was pared by 4 bases and J by 1 base, with 8 bases between. CDR3 bases: TGTGCCAGCAGCCAAACCAGGAACACTGAAGCTTTCTTT. Amino acids: CASSQTRNTEAFF.

The chain carries TRBV19 and TRBJ2-1; D remains unclear. Germline CDR1 is LNHDA and CDR2 is SQIVND (reference sequence). V was pared by 3 bases and J by 6 bases, with 6 bases between. This CDR3 region has 12 residues. The CDR3 coding sequence is TGTGCCAGTAGTATTTTTGGCAATGAGCAGTTCTTC. This encodes CASSIFGNEQFF.

This rearrangement joins TRBV9 to TRBJ2-1; 7 positions match TRBD2. V was clipped by 1 base and J by 2 bases; unmatched bases: 3. This CDR3 spans 15 amino acids. In germline, CDR1 is SGDLS, CDR2 YYNGEE. The DNA for the CDR3 is TGTGCCAGCAGCGTAAGCGGGGCCGCCTACAATGAGCAGTTCTTC. Translating gives CASSVSGAAYNEQFF. Filled out from reference TRBV9 and TRBJ2-1, the complete variable domain reads DSGVTQTPKHLITATGQRVTLRCSPRSGDLSVYWYQQSLDQGLQFLIQYYNGEERAKGNILERFSAQQFPDLHSELNLSSLELGDSALYFCASSVSGAAYNEQFFGPGTRLTVL.

J is TRBJ1-2 and V is TRBV12-3 or TRBV12-4; a weak D match, TRBD1 (6 bases). Trimming cost V 3 bases and J 6 bases, with 11 bases left between them. The CDR3 is 13 residues long. DNA of the CDR3: TGTGCCAGCAGTTTGGGGGGGCGAGATGGCTACACCTTC. Translating gives CASSLGGRDGYTF.

This chain connects TRBV2 to TRBJ2-6; 8 nucleotides agree with TRBD2. Germline CDR1 SNHLY, CDR2 FYNNEI. Trimming removed 9 bases from V and 4 bases from J; junction bases left unmatched: 5. The CDR3 extends over 14 amino acids. The CDR3, as DNA: TGTGCCAGAAAGAGCGGGGGAGGGGCCAACGTCCTGACTTTC. It yields the protein CARKSGGGANVLTF.

This clone was detected only once. This sequence joins TRBV3-1 (or the pseudogene TRBV3-2) and TRBJ2-2; 12 bases are shared with TRBD2. Unmatched junction bases numbered 6, after V lost 5 bases and J lost 8 bases. Germline values: CDR1 LGHDT, CDR2 YNNKEL (reference sequence). The CDR3 length is 15 residues. The CDR3: CASSSTTSGRGELFF. Written as DNA, the CDR3 is TGTGCCAGCAGCTCTACTACTAGCGGGAGGGGGGAGCTGTTTTTT.

The V and J genes are TRBV9 and TRBJ1-3; D possibly corresponds to TRBD1 (6 bases). The CDR3 loop spans 17 amino acids. Germline lookup yields CDR1 SGDLS and CDR2 YYNGEE. Trimming left V 2 bases short and J 1 base short, with 16 bases between. The CDR3 nucleotides read TGTGCCAGCAGCGTGTGGAGGACAGTAGGATCTGGAAACACCATATATTTT. This gives the protein CASSVWRTVGSGNTIYF.

The chain carries TRBV4-1 and TRBJ2-3; perhaps D is TRBD1 or TRBD2 (5 bases each). This CDR3 spans 16 amino acids. Per germline, CDR1 MGHRA and CDR2 YSYEKL. Trimming stripped 3 bases from V and 0 bases from J, with 13 bases between. CDR3 nucleotides: TGCGCCAGCAGCCAGGAGAGGGGCTCTAGCACAGATACGCAGTATTTT. As protein: CASSQERGSSTDTQYF.

The V and J genes are TRBV6-2 or TRBV6-3 and TRBJ2-5, with a weak D call TRBD1 (6 bases). The CDR3 totals 14 residues. Trimming shortened V by 2 bases and J by 2 bases, and 9 bases separated the two germline ends. Germline V gene lookup returns CDR1 MNHEY and CDR2 SVGEGT. CDR3 region: CASSYVGAQETQYF. Written as DNA, the CDR3 is TGTGCCAGCAGTTACGTGGGGGCTCAAGAGACCCAGTACTTC.

This clone was detected only once. This chain uses TRBV3-1 (or the pseudogene TRBV3-2) with TRBJ2-7; tentatively, D is TRBD2 (6 bases). Germline V gives CDR1 LGHDT, CDR2 YNNKEL (reference sequence). Between the trimmed V and J ends, which lost 0 bases and 2 bases, there was a span of 11 bases. The CDR3 has 15 amino acids. In nucleotides, the CDR3 is TGTGCCAGCAGCCAAGATCGCCGGGGGACCTACGAGCAGTACTTC. Translating it yields CASSQDRRGTYEQYF.

This sequence joins TRBV29-1 and TRBJ1-5; tentatively, D is TRBD1 (5 bases). Trimming removed 5 bases from V and 2 bases from J, with 13 bases in between. The V gene's germline CDR1 is SQVTM and CDR2 ANQGSEA. CDR3 size: 14 residues. CDR3 DNA sequence: TGCAGCGTTTCGGGGGAACTAGGCAATCAGCCCCAGCATTTT. This encodes CSVSGELGNQPQHF.

The DNA for the CDR3 is TGTGCCAGCAGCTCAAGTGAAGATGGCTACACCTTC. It translates to CASSSSEDGYTF. The V and J genes are TRBV5-6 and TRBJ1-2; D gene unclear. Germline V gene lookup returns CDR1 SGHDT and CDR2 YYEEEE. There are 12 residues in the CDR3. V was shortened by 3 bases and J by 6 bases, with 9 bases between the two germline ends.

This clone turned up a few times. This sequence joins TRBV4-3 and TRBJ1-2, with D tentatively TRBD1 (6 bases). The germline gives CDR1 LGHNA, CDR2 YSLEER. The CDR3 extends over 16 amino acids. Trimming left V 0 bases short and J 4 bases short, with 15 bases between. In DNA, the CDR3 is TGCGCCAGCAGCCAAGATACTCGAGGGGGGGGCTATGGCTACACCTTC. Translation: CASSQDTRGGGYGYTF.

V gene TRBV6-5 combines with J gene TRBJ2-7; weak D call: TRBD1 (7 bases). The germline gives CDR1 MNHEY, CDR2 SVGAGI. Trimming removed 6 bases at V and 4 bases at J, with 19 bases between. The CDR3 is 15 amino acids. CDR3 region: CASSQRGDSYYEQYF. The CDR3 nucleotides are TGTGCCAGCAGCCAGAGGGGGGACAGTTATTACGAGCAGTACTTC.

The rearrangement links TRBV24-1 to TRBJ2-5, with unresolved D. V gave up 2 bases and J gave up 4 bases, with 13 bases separating them. Germline V gene data show CDR1 as KGHDR and CDR2 as SFDVKD. CDR3 size: 15 residues. The DNA of the CDR3 is TGTGCCACCAGTGATTCCGGGTCCGGACGAGAGACCCAGTACTTC. Translation: CATSDSGSGRETQYF.

This chain links TRBV5-4 with TRBJ1-3; D is unclear. The CDR3 consists of 15 residues. Trimming removed 0 bases from V and 0 bases from J, with 7 bases in between. Germline V gives CDR1 SGHNT, CDR2 YYREEE (reference sequence). CDR3 region: CASSLDTISGNTIYF. Here the CDR3 DNA reads TGTGCCAGCAGCTTGGACACGATCTCTGGAAACACCATATATTTT.

This clone was observed a single time. V is TRBV5-1 and J is TRBJ1-5; D gene unclear. The V and J ends lost 4 bases and 1 base respectively, with 12 bases between them. Germline V gene data show CDR1 as SGHRS and CDR2 as YFSETQ. The CDR3 covers 15 residues. The CDR3 protein is CASSPESGSNQPQHF. Written as DNA, the CDR3 is TGCGCCAGCAGCCCAGAATCGGGAAGCAATCAGCCCCAGCATTTT. The variable domain in full, with the rest retrieved from reference TRBV5-1 and TRBJ1-5, is KAGVTQTPRYLIKTRGQQVTLSCSPISGHRSVSWYQQTPGQGLQFLFEYFSETQRNKGNFPGRFSGRQFSNSRSEMNVSTLELGDSALYLCASSPESGSNQPQHFGDGTRLSIL.

This chain joins TRBV6-5 and TRBJ2-3; 15 bases line up with TRBD2. Germline-derived CDR1 and CDR2 are MNHEY and SVGAGI. V was pared by 2 bases and J by 10 bases, with 7 bases of the junction left unmatched. This CDR3 comprises 16 residues. The CDR3 coding sequence is TGTGCCAGCAGTTACCGGACTAGCGGGGGGGCTCTCCCGCAGTATTTT. It specifies CASSYRTSGGALPQYF.

The V call is TRBV4-3, the J call TRBJ1-2; a possible D gene is TRBD1 (5 bases). CDR3 size: 17 residues. The germline gives CDR1 LGHNA, CDR2 YSLEER. V was cut by 1 base and J by 7 bases, with 22 bases left in between. In DNA form, the CDR3 reads TGCGCCAGCAGCCAAGCTCTTATCGTGCCGGGGGTGGTTGGCTACACCTTC. It codes for CASSQALIVPGVVGYTF.

The rearrangement joins TRBV19 to TRBJ2-7; D gene ambiguous. Trimming took 0 bases from V and 2 from J, leaving 14 bases between them. CDR3 size: 16 residues. Germline CDR1 and CDR2: LNHDA and SQIVND (reference sequence). For the CDR3, the DNA is TGTGCCAGTAGTATAGATCTTAGAGTTCTCACCTACGAGCAGTACTTC. This translates into CASSIDLRVLTYEQYF.

The V gene is TRBV7-2, the J gene TRBJ2-1, with 7 bases fitting TRBD2. This CDR3 contains 16 residues. Germline V gene sequence: CDR1 SGHTA, CDR2 FQGNSA. The junction had 6 bases not matched to a gene; V was cut back by 4 bases and J by 0 bases. Here the CDR3 reads CASSSLAVPSYNEQFF. The CDR3 DNA follows: TGTGCCAGCAGCTCCCTAGCGGTTCCCTCCTACAATGAGCAGTTCTTC.

The rearrangement uses TRBV12-3 or TRBV12-4 and TRBJ1-2; D is unresolved. This CDR3 comprises 13 residues. Trimming left V 6 bases short and J 8 bases short, with 16 bases between. The CDR3 DNA reads TGTGCCAGCAGCCCAGGCTGGGAGGGCGGCTACACCTTC. Translating it yields CASSPGWEGGYTF.

The V and J genes are TRBV30 and TRBJ1-1; tentative D call: TRBD1 (6 bases). Trimming took 1 base from V and 6 from J, leaving 18 bases between them. Germline V CDR1 and CDR2: GTSNPN, SVGIG (reference sequence). The CDR3 is made up of 15 amino acids. This chain's CDR3 is CAWSARGGRRAEAFF. DNA for the CDR3: TGTGCCTGGAGTGCCCGCGGGGGCCGGCGGGCTGAAGCTTTCTTT. Full variable domain (remainder filled in from reference TRBV30 and TRBJ1-1): SQTIHQWPATLVQPVGSPLSLECTVEGTSNPNLYWYRQAAGRGLQLLFYSVGIGQISSEVPQNLSASRPQDRQFILSSKKLLLSDSGFYLCAWSARGGRRAEAFFGQGTRLTVV.

CDR3 DNA: TGTGCCAGCAGCCCCCACGAAGATACGCAGTATTTT. As protein: CASSPHEDTQYF. The rearrangement uses TRBV3-1 (or the pseudogene TRBV3-2) and TRBJ2-3; D not certain. The CDR3 contains 12 residues. Looked up from germline, CDR1 is LGHDT and CDR2 is YNNKEL (reference sequence). The V end lost 4 bases, the J end lost 5 bases, and 7 bases lay between the germline ends.